This T cell receptor (beta chain) is from a study of cytomegalovirus exposure and HLA in healthy donors. Study observations and caveats: Rare TCR sequences predominated, though certain public TCRs were found in many donors. For most TCR beta V segments, an earlier analysis put the productive rate at about 90% or about 30% of the time.

PCR involved 60 Vbeta and 13 Jbeta primers. Only in-frame clones appear in the TCRdb table, and some are missing; sequencing was by immunoSEQ multiplex PCR. The table records about 130,000 clones, 83% of them present only once. The CDR3 is made up of 16 amino acids. Germline V lookup: CDR1 MNHEY, CDR2 SVGAGI. V lost 1 base, J lost 2 bases, and 4 bases stayed unmatched. Worth noting for this clone: Its antigen is undetermined.

The chain has TRBV6-5 and TRBJ1-2; TRBD1 matches 10 bases. This TCR was sampled from a girl aged 2-10 years in good health and CMV-seronegative. The sequencing input was PBMCs. CDR3 nucleotide sequence: TGTGCCAGCAGTTACTTCCCGGGACAGGGGAACTATGGCTACACCTTC. It yields the protein CASSYFPGQGNYGYTF.